This T cell receptor beta chain emerged from a study of blood T cells in healthy people across ages (dated by TCRdb to between 2015 and 2016). The study in broad terms: In model experiments, template switching captured about one uniquely barcoded TCR beta cDNA molecule for every two T cells. Using deep sequencing normalized with unique cDNA molecular identifiers, the study measured how TCR beta repertoire diversity changes with age. The donors were split into four age groups: young (average 16 years), middle-aged (39), aged (more than 60) and long-lived (over 80). To avoid experimental bias, donors of different ages were distributed randomly across sequencing lanes. The study analyzed two additional independent replicas of 1 million unique cDNA reads from the same blood draw for two donors, one aged 18 to 29 and one aged 80 or older.

With regard to this clonotype: Its antigen is currently not known. The junction does not match germline at one end; this may be a read error.

The CDR3, cysteine through phenylalanine, is 13 amino acids long. Only the CDR3 portion is preserved as DNA: 39 bases, with reading frame beginning at the first base. The donors were roughly 38 Caucasian individuals from Russia, aged roughly 6 to 100 years, who were systemically healthy. Roughly 10 milliliters of peripheral blood were drawn from each donor into EDTA-treated Vacutainer tubes. Ficoll-Paque density-gradient centrifugation was used to isolate PBMCs, with at least 6 million obtained per sample. Total RNA was extracted from PBMCs with Trizol reagent, with at least 6 micrograms obtained per sample. The percentages of naive CD45RAhigh/CD27high T cells were determined by flow cytometry on a PBMC aliquot from every donor. The library relied on 5' RACE. Sequenced using an Illumina HiSeq 2500. A second PCR of roughly 7 to 12 cycles was run with a J-beta primer mix and a sample-barcoded 5' primer. A unique molecular identifier was introduced onto each TCR beta cDNA molecule by a template-switch 5' adaptor carrying 12 random nucleotides. At least 2.5 million CDR3-containing paired-end reads were obtained from each sample. All of the RNA was converted into first-strand cDNA using the Mint cDNA synthesis kit, with a TRBC-specific oligonucleotide serving as the primer. All cDNA was treated with uracil-DNA glycosylase and then went through a first 18-cycle PCR with the universal primers M1SS and BC2_uni_R. The study's processing was this. Normalization of each sample was performed by random selection of 1 million high-quality reads, each carrying a distinct molecular identifier. Reads sharing molecular identifiers were discarded rather than binned into consensus sequences. MiTCR, with a Q25 quality threshold and the strictest error-elimination algorithm, was used for CDR3 identification, clonotype clustering and error correction. A nonparametric unseen species model using Euler transformation provided a lower-bound estimate of total TCR beta diversity. The public reads were reanalyzed by TCRdb: fastp trimming at Q25, MiXCR alignment, in-frame beta chains only. Under each unique CDR3 protein, matching rows form one entry showing the most common genes and DNA. It is TCRdb's table, rather than the study itself, that gives the V and J calls and clone size. The sample contains approximately 1.5 million distinct CDR3 sequences, about 31% of them found a single time. Roughly 10% of the sample is in the top ten clones.

Broader findings and caveats from the paper: Donor CMV infection status was unknown, potentially confounding age-related changes in expanded clonotypes. Compared with the aged group, the long-lived group had more naive CD4+ T cells, fewer expanded clones and increased TCR diversity, suggesting age selection. Observed TCR beta diversity per million T cells fell roughly linearly with age, and a significant reduction was already apparent by age roughly 40. Conclusive comparison of naive and antigen-experienced compartments was prevented by the profiling of bulk unsorted PBMCs. Total diversity estimates from one million sequenced T cells were considered lower bounds and underestimates. Observed TCR beta diversity correlated strongly with the percentage of naive T cells measured by flow cytometry.

Recombination linked TRBV12-3 or TRBV12-4 to TRBJ1-5; the D gene is unclear. Input material: blood. The TCR sequence derives from a woman between 25 and 40 years old in good health. The CDR3 here reads CASSLSDHQPRHF. The nucleotide sequence reads TGTGCCAGCAGTTTAAGCGATCATCAGCCCCGGCATTTT.